The 22 T cell receptor beta chains given below trace back to one sample, sequenced in a study of CD8 T cells in Susac syndrome. An input of roughly 0.5 to 1 ug of RNA was subjected to reverse transcription using random hexamers. TCRdb analysed the immunoSEQ multiplex PCR reads with MiXCR anew, one entry per CDR3 protein. Of 350,000 to 550,000 distinct CDR3 sequences in the sample, 85% were seen once. The sequenced sample consisted of CD8+ T cells from PBMCs. These receptors all stem from a human donor with multiple sclerosis.

This chain connects TRBV27 to TRBJ2-2; no definite D call. In germline, CDR1 is MNHEY, CDR2 SMNVEV (reference sequence). V was cut by 6 bases and J by 5 bases, with 22 bases left in between. The CDR3 runs 17 residues. The CDR3 region is CASSLGESNGQTGELFF. The CDR3 coding sequence is TGTGCCAGCAGCCTAGGAGAGTCTAATGGGCAGACCGGGGAGCTGTTTTTT.

The chain combines TRBV20-1 with TRBJ1-1; D gene ambiguous. Trimming left V 0 bases short and J 5 bases short, with 10 bases between. The CDR3 has 13 amino acids. Germline V gene data show CDR1 as DFQATT and CDR2 as SNEGSKA (reference sequence). Written as DNA, the CDR3 is TGCAGTGCTAGAGATATGGGTACGACTGAAGCTTTCTTT. Translating it yields CSARDMGTTEAFF.

The chain recombines TRBV5-5 with TRBJ2-7, with D uncertain. The CDR3 covers 13 residues. The V gene lost 6 bases and the J gene lost 3 bases, with 13 bases spanning the gap. Germline V gene sequence: CDR1 SGHKS, CDR2 YYEKEE (reference sequence). This chain's CDR3 is CASTSGKHYEQYF. CDR3 coding DNA: TGTGCCAGCACCTCCGGCAAACACTACGAGCAGTACTTC.

The V call is TRBV30, the J call TRBJ2-2; TRBD1 is a possible D gene (6 bases). Germline CDR1 and CDR2: GTSNPN and SVGIG (reference sequence). V lost 4 bases to trimming and J lost 7 bases, with 13 bases between them. This CDR3 is 13 amino acids long. The CDR3 DNA is TGTGCCTGGAATGTCCAGGGGTTCGGGGAGCTGTTTTTT. Residues: CAWNVQGFGELFF.

This clonotype has more than one count but fewer than ten. The rearrangement links TRBV5-6 to TRBJ2-2; D remains ambiguous. V was shortened by 6 bases and J by 3 bases, with 6 bases between the two germline ends. Germline V CDR1 and CDR2: SGHDT, YYEEEE. CDR3 length: 12 residues. The CDR3 region is CASTFYTGELFF. The DNA of the CDR3 is TGTGCCAGCACCTTTTACACCGGGGAGCTGTTTTTT.

In its sample, this clonotype was seen once. The rearrangement joins TRBV12-3 or TRBV12-4 to TRBJ2-7, with D possibly being TRBD1 or TRBD2 (6 bases each). Trimming shortened V by 7 bases and J by 6 bases, and 13 bases separated the two germline ends. CDR3 length equals 12 residues. CDR3 sequence: CASTVGGFEQYF. In DNA, the CDR3 is TGTGCCAGCACCGTAGGGGGGTTCGAGCAGTACTTC.

This clonotype was picked up one time. J is TRBJ1-1 and V is TRBV27; 8 bases agree with TRBD1. V lost 6 bases, J lost 2 bases, and 20 bases stayed unmatched. The CDR3 length is 19 residues. From germline, CDR1 is MNHEY and CDR2 SMNVEV (reference sequence). CDR3: CASSLSQGALGLINTEAFF. CDR3 nucleotide sequence: TGTGCCAGCAGCCTTTCCCAGGGGGCTTTGGGGCTAATAAACACTGAAGCTTTCTTT.

The chain employs TRBV12-3 or TRBV12-4 and TRBJ2-2; no firm D call. Deletions cut 0 bases from V and 2 bases from J, with 7 bases between. This CDR3 has 15 amino acids. In nucleotides, the CDR3 is TGTGCCAGCAGTTTAGCGCCGGACAACACCGGGGAGCTGTTTTTT. The encoded protein is CASSLAPDNTGELFF.

The chain carries TRBV20-1 and TRBJ1-2; 7 bases align to TRBD1. This CDR3 is built from 14 residues. Germline V gives CDR1 DFQATT, CDR2 SNEGSKA (reference sequence). The V segment lost 1 base and the J segment 4 bases; nucleotides outside the gene matches: 6. The DNA for the CDR3 is TGCAGTGCTAGAGCGGTAGACAGGGCCTATGGCTACACCTTC. Translating gives CSARAVDRAYGYTF.

CDR3 DNA: TGTGCCAGCAGCTTAGTCCCGTTTGCAGATACGCAGTATTTT. This translates into CASSLVPFADTQYF. This sequence joins TRBV5-4 and TRBJ2-3; D is unclear. This CDR3 has 14 amino acids. The ends were cut back, 2 bases at V and 4 bases at J, with 11 bases in the middle. The germline CDR1 and CDR2 sequences are SGHNT and YYREEE (reference sequence).

Only a few counts were recorded for this clonotype. The CDR3 DNA reads TGTGCCAGCAGGGGGGGGGCGAACACCGGGGAGCTGTTTTTT. Translation gives CASRGGANTGELFF. The chain recombines TRBV6-5 with TRBJ2-2; the match to TRBD2 covers 7 bases. With V trimmed by 6 bases and J by 0 bases, 1 base remained unmatched. Germline V lookup: CDR1 MNHEY, CDR2 SVGAGI. The CDR3 runs to 14 residues.

The chain links TRBV14 to TRBJ2-1, with a weak D call TRBD1 (6 bases). The germline CDR1 and CDR2 sequences are SGHDN and FVKESK. V was cut by 4 bases and J by 2 bases, with 9 bases left in between. There are 14 residues in the CDR3. This CDR3 reads CASSLRQAYNEQFF. CDR3 nucleotide sequence: TGTGCCAGCAGCCTTAGACAGGCCTACAATGAGCAGTTCTTC.

J is TRBJ2-1 and V is TRBV6-2 or TRBV6-3; D not certain. Trimming shortened V by 2 bases and J by 6 bases, and 11 bases separated the two germline ends. Germline values: CDR1 MNHEY, CDR2 SVGEGT. The CDR3 runs 14 residues. CDR3: CASSYARVLNEQFF. The CDR3 DNA sequence: TGTGCCAGCAGTTACGCAAGGGTGCTCAATGAGCAGTTCTTC.

The V and J genes are TRBV7-9 and TRBJ2-7; possible D gene TRBD1, 5 bases. The CDR3 extends over 16 amino acids. Trimming took off 1 base at V and 2 bases at J, with 15 bases between the two ends. Per the germline V gene, CDR1 is SEHNR and CDR2 is FQNEAQ (reference sequence). The DNA of the CDR3 is TGTGCCAGCAGCTTAGTACCTGGGGCTGTACCCTACGAGCAGTACTTC. Protein sequence: CASSLVPGAVPYEQYF.

This rearrangement joins TRBV27 to TRBJ2-3; 8 bases match TRBD1. Germline CDR1 is MNHEY and CDR2 is SMNVEV (reference sequence). The CDR3 spans 15 residues. V lost 2 bases to trimming and J lost 3 bases; unmatched junction nucleotides: 4. Written as DNA, the CDR3 is TGTGCCAGCAGTTTAATCTGGACAGGGACAGATACGCAGTATTTT. Protein product: CASSLIWTGTDTQYF.

This clonotype has ten or more counts. The chain links TRBV7-9 to TRBJ2-5; 8 nucleotides align to TRBD1. V shed 5 bases and J 5 bases; nucleotides not matched to a gene: 4. CDR3 length equals 13 residues. Germline loops: CDR1 SEHNR, CDR2 FQNEAQ (reference sequence). For the CDR3, the DNA is TGTGCCAGCAGCCCCCCAGGGGGCGAGACCCAGTACTTC. Translating it yields CASSPPGGETQYF.

In its sample, this clonotype was seen once. J is TRBJ2-1 and V is TRBV11-2; the match to TRBD2 covers 8 bases. The germline V gene encodes CDR1 SGHAT and CDR2 FQNNGV. This CDR3 contains 17 residues. J was trimmed by 7 bases and V by 5 bases; bases with no gene match: 16. CDR3 sequence (DNA): TGTGCCAGCAGCCCAAATTTGGCCGGGCCGGGGGGGAATGAGCAGTTCTTC. This gives the protein CASSPNLAGPGGNEQFF.

CDR3 amino acids: CATTRAAGENTEAFF. In DNA, the CDR3 is TGCGCCACCACCAGAGCGGCAGGGGAGAACACTGAAGCTTTCTTT. V usage is TRBV5-1 and J usage is TRBJ1-1; the D gene is possibly TRBD1 (6 bases). V lost 9 bases and J 1 base, leaving 19 bases between the germline ends. The CDR3 is made up of 15 amino acids. The germline V gene encodes CDR1 SGHRS and CDR2 YFSETQ.

The CDR3 DNA reads as TGCGCCAGCCGCGTGGCGGGGGATCCTATTGAGCAGTTCTTC. Its translation is CASRVAGDPIEQFF. The chain uses TRBV10-2 and TRBJ2-1, with 7 bases aligning to TRBD2. Germline CDR1 is WSHSY and CDR2 is SAAADI. The CDR3 sequence is 14 residues long. The J segment lost 9 bases and the V segment lost 8 bases, leaving 13 bases of the junction unmatched.

The V and J genes are TRBV6-6 and TRBJ2-7; D is undetermined. CDR1 MNHNY and CDR2 SVGAGI come from the germline V gene (reference sequence). The CDR3 runs to 13 residues. Deletions cut 2 bases from V and 5 bases from J, with 10 bases between. This CDR3 is CASSYVASNEQYF. The CDR3 DNA reads as TGTGCCAGCAGTTACGTGGCGTCCAACGAGCAGTACTTC.

CDR3 protein: CASSGRDRTEAFF. CDR3 coding DNA: TGTGCCAGCAGTGGTAGGGACCGCACTGAAGCTTTCTTT. The chain links TRBV2 to TRBJ1-1, with TRBD1 as a possible D gene (5 bases). V was cut by 4 bases and J by 4 bases, with 10 bases left in between. Germline CDR1 reads SNHLY; CDR2 reads FYNNEI. The CDR3 consists of 13 residues.

The CDR3 loop reads CSENRGGTEAFF. The CDR3 region has the DNA TGCAGCGAAAACAGGGGCGGCACTGAAGCTTTCTTT. This chain connects TRBV29-1 to TRBJ1-1, with TRBD1 matching 7 bases. In germline, CDR1 is SQVTM, CDR2 ANQGSEA. V lost 7 bases to trimming and J lost 4 bases; unmatched junction nucleotides: 6. The CDR3 loop spans 12 amino acids.